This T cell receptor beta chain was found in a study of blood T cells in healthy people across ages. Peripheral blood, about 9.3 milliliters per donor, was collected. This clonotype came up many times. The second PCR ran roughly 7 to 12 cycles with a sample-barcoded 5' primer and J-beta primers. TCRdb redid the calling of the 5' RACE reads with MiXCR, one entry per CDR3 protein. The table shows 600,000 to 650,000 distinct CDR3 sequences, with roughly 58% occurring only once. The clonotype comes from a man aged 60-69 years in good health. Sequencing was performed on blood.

CDR3 nucleotides: TGTGCCAGCAGTTTGGGCGGGAAACCATACGAGCAGTACTTC. Encoded protein: CASSLGGKPYEQYF. V is TRBV6-2 or TRBV6-3 and J is TRBJ2-7; weak D call: TRBD2 (6 bases). Germline V CDR1 and CDR2: MNHEY, SVGEGT. With 4 bases removed from V and 4 bases from J, the gap between germline ends came to 14 bases. The CDR3 loop spans 14 amino acids.